The 3 T cell receptor beta chains below come from one sample, sequenced in a study of TIL therapy for anti-PD-1-resistant metastatic lung cancer. Described time point: pre-treatment sample, taken before nivolumab and TIL therapy. The tumor samples were excised metastases, mostly pleural nodules or supraclavicular lymph nodes. The immunoSEQ assay was v3. Clones were read by immunoSEQ multiplex PCR, and TCRdb kept only the in-frame ones, dropping some. Found here are approximately 97,000 clones, approximately 65% of them singletons; the top ten hold approximately 9.9%. Sequences were derived from tumor tissue, sampled at baseline. These receptors all come from a person between 25 and 79 years old with non-small cell lung cancer.

The chain couples TRBV7-2 to TRBJ2-3, with D uncertain. This CDR3 spans 13 amino acids. V lost 2 bases and J lost 6, with 9 bases in between. CDR1 SGHTA and CDR2 FQGNSA come from the germline V gene. CDR3 protein: CASSLPRADTQYF. DNA of the CDR3: TGTGCCAGCAGCTTACCCCGGGCGGATACGCAGTATTTT.

This clone was observed at least ten times. This rearrangement joins TRBV4-3 to TRBJ2-7; possible D gene TRBD1, 5 bases. The CDR3 covers 15 residues. Germline CDR1 reads LGHNA; CDR2 reads YSLEER. Trimming took off 1 base at V and 2 bases at J, with 12 bases between the two ends. The CDR3 DNA reads as TGCGCCAGCAGCCAAGGAATAGGGGCCACCTACGAGCAGTACTTC. Its translation: CASSQGIGATYEQYF.

The V and J genes are TRBV6-2 or TRBV6-3 and TRBJ2-3; 10 nucleotides align to TRBD2. The CDR3 is made up of 17 amino acids. Germline values: CDR1 MNHEY, CDR2 SVGEGT. Trimming cost V 3 bases and J 0 bases; bases outside gene matches: 6. Here the CDR3 reads CASSYTGLAASTDTQYF. CDR3 sequence (DNA): TGTGCCAGCAGTTATACCGGACTAGCGGCGAGCACAGATACGCAGTATTTT.